This T cell receptor (beta chain) was captured by sequencing in a study of blood T cell repertoires in COVID-19. The CDR3 is made up of 11 amino acids. CDR1 is DFQATT, CDR2 SNEGSKA, per germline (reference sequence). V shed 6 bases and J shed 5 bases, with 10 bases lying between them. Sequencing used immunoSEQ multiplex PCR; TCRdb keeps in-frame clones, though not all of them. Among about 180,000 clones listed, approximately 80% were seen once. The rearrangement joins TRBV20-1 to TRBJ2-5; D is ambiguous. Input material: PBMCs or T cells enriched from blood (not recorded which). The TCR originated in a man aged 45-65 years who had recovered from COVID-19. The DNA of the CDR3 is TGCAGTGCGCCGGAGAGGGAGACCCAGTACTTC. Translating it yields CSAPERETQYF.